This TCR beta chain was identified during a study of blood T cell repertoires in COVID-19. In the study overall: PBMCs, B-cell-depleted T cells, or T cells were the source of the cDNA or gDNA that made up the material.

In the original processing: Quantification of nucleated cells was approximated via reference gene primer amplification. The assay was immunoSEQ multiplex PCR, and TCRdb's table has in-frame clones only and misses some. The V and J calls and clone size are taken from that table; D and trimming were inferred from the DNA. The table has about 71,000 clones, roughly 90% seen once; the top ten hold 1.5% to 2.5%. The sequenced sample was peripheral blood. This receptor was obtained from a man aged 25 to 45 with acute or convalescent COVID-19.

CDR3 in amino acids: CASSLGHRSYEQYF. For the CDR3, the DNA is TGTGCCAGCAGCTTGGGACACCGCTCCTACGAGCAGTACTTC. V and J are TRBV7-2 and TRBJ2-7; the D gene is possibly TRBD1 (6 bases). The CDR3 is 14 residues long. The V gene's germline CDR1 is SGHTA and CDR2 FQGNSA. The germline V and J ends were trimmed by 3 bases and 0 bases, with 9 bases remaining between them.